This T cell receptor beta chain stems from a study of blood T cell repertoires in COVID-19. The CDR3 loop spans 15 amino acids. V lost 0 bases and J lost 3, with 11 bases in between. In germline, CDR1 is SGHRS, CDR2 YFSETQ. The method was immunoSEQ multiplex PCR; TCRdb's version includes in-frame clones alone and lacks a portion of them. In the table there are about 280,000 clones, 83% of which are singletons. This chain uses TRBV5-1 with TRBJ2-3; no reliable D call. Sequencing input: peripheral blood. The TCR comes from a woman aged 45-60 years who had recovered from COVID-19. The CDR3 loop reads CASSLVPLSTDTQYF. The CDR3 nucleotides read TGCGCCAGCAGCTTGGTACCCTTGAGTACAGATACGCAGTATTTT.